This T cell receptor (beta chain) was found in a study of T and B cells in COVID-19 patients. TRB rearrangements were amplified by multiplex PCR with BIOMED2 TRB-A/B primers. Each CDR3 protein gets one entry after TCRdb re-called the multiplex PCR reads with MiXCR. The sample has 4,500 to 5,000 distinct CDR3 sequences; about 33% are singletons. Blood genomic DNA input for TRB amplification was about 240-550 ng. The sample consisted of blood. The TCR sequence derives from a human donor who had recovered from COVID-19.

The CDR3 coding sequence is TGTGCCAGCAGAAGTAGCGGGAGCTTCTACGAGCAGTACTTC. Translating it yields CASRSSGSFYEQYF. The J gene is TRBJ2-7, the V gene TRBV27, with 9 bases identical to TRBD2. Germline CDR1 MNHEY, CDR2 SMNVEV (reference sequence). This CDR3 is built from 14 residues. V lost 6 bases and J lost 3; bases outside the gene matches: 6.